Included here is one T cell receptor beta chain sequence, with context. The specificity of this receptor is unknown. No quality values exist for individual bases; no much larger clone is one base distant. This record belongs to a study of blood T cells in healthy people across ages (dated by TCRdb to between 2014 and 2017). For the wider study: In model experiments, template switching captured roughly one uniquely barcoded TCR beta cDNA molecule for every two T cells. The donors were divided into four age groups: young (average roughly 17 years), middle-aged (about 39), aged (under 70) and long-lived (roughly 82). To avoid experimental bias, donors of different ages were randomly spread across the sequencing lanes. For two donors (one aged 18 to 30 and one aged 80 or older), the study analyzed two additional independent replicas of 1 million unique cDNA reads from the same blood draw. To track age-related changes in TCR beta repertoire diversity, the study relied on deep sequencing normalized with unique cDNA molecular identifiers. Points the paper makes about the study in general: Bulk unsorted PBMC profiling prevented conclusive comparison of naive and antigen-experienced compartments. The percentage of naive T cells measured by flow cytometry correlated strongly with observed TCR beta diversity. The long-lived group showed more naive CD4+ T cells, fewer expanded clones and increased TCR diversity than the aged group, suggesting age selection. As age increased, observed TCR beta diversity per million T cells dropped in a roughly linear way, and a significant reduction was already evident by age 40. Total diversity estimates from one million sequenced T cells were considered lower bounds and underestimates. Donor CMV infection status was unknown, potentially confounding age-related changes in expanded clonotypes.

The CDR3 goes from the cysteine to the phenylalanine over 20 residues. CDR3 DNA is the only sequence kept; it has 60 bases, read in frame from the first base. The germline V and J ends show losses of 4 bases and 1 base respectively, and no gene match explains 16 bases of the junction. Sequences SGHAT (CDR1) and FQNNGV (CDR2) are obtained from the germline V gene. The library was generated by 5' RACE. TCRdb records Illumina HiSeq 2500 as the sequencer. The second PCR ran for about 6 to 12 cycles and used a J-beta primer mix along with a sample-barcoded 5' primer. A unique molecular identifier was introduced onto each TCR beta cDNA molecule by a template-switch 5' adaptor carrying 12 random nucleotides. Each sample yielded at least 2.5 million CDR3-containing paired-end reads. First-strand cDNA synthesis was performed from all RNA using the Mint cDNA synthesis kit, with priming by a TRBC-specific oligonucleotide. Following uracil-DNA glycosylase treatment, a first 18-cycle PCR with universal primers M1SS and BC2_uni_R was performed on all cDNA. Per the authors' processing: Each sample was normalized by randomly selecting 1 million high-quality reads, each carrying a distinct molecular identifier. Instead of being binned into consensus sequences, reads with shared molecular identifiers were discarded. MiTCR, run with a Q25 quality threshold and the strictest error-elimination algorithm, handled CDR3 identification, clonotype clustering and error correction. A nonparametric unseen species model with Euler transformation was used to estimate lower-bound total TCR beta diversity. Using fastp at Q25 and MiXCR, TCRdb reprocessed the public reads and kept productive beta chains. For every CDR3 protein sequence, its rows merge into one entry that carries the most common genes and DNA. The V and J calls come from TCRdb's annotation, not from the publication. In this sample the table shows about 970,000 distinct CDR3 sequences, roughly 51% of which occur a single time. Over 20% of the sample lies in the top ten.

The donors were roughly 39 Caucasian individuals from Russia, aged about 6 to 100 years, who were systemically healthy. Each donor gave approximately 9.3 milliliters of peripheral blood, collected into EDTA-treated Vacutainer tubes. Ficoll-Paque density-gradient centrifugation was used to isolate PBMCs, with at least 7 million per sample. Total RNA was extracted from PBMCs with Trizol reagent, with at least 5 micrograms obtained per sample. For every donor, an aliquot of PBMCs went through flow cytometry to measure the percentages of naive CD45RAhigh/CD27high T cells. This TCR derives from an older woman in good health. Source material: blood. The chain joins TRBV11-2 to TRBJ2-2, with 9 middle bases fitting TRBD2. The CDR3 region has the sequence CASSSAPLVAGAGNTGELFF. The DNA sequence is given as TGTGCCAGCAGCTCGGCTCCTCTTGTAGCGGGAGCTGGGAACACCGGGGAGCTGTTTTTT.